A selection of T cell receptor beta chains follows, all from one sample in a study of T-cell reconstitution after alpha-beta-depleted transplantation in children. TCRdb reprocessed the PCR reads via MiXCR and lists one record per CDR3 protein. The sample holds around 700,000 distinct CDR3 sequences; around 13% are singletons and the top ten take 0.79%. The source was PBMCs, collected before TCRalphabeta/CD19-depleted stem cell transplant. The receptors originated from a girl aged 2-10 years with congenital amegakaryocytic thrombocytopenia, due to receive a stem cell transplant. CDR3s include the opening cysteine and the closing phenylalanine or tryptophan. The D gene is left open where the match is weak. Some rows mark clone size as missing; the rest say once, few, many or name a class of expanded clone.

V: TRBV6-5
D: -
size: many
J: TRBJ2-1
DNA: TGTGCCAGCAGTTACTCGTTGGGGTCTTTCGGGAATGAGCAGTTCTTC
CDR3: CASSYSLGSFGNEQFF

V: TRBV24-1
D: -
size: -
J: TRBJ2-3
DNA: TGTGCCACCAACCAGGCAGATACGCAGTATTTT
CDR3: CATNQADTQYF

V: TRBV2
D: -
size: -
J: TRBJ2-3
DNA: TGTGCCAGCACTCCTACCGATACGCAGTATTTT
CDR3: CASTPTDTQYF

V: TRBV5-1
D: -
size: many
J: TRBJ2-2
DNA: TGCGCCAGCAGCTTGAGCCCGAACACCGGGGAGCTGTTTTTT
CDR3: CASSLSPNTGELFF

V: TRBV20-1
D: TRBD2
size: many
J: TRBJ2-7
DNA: TGCAGTGCTAGACGACTAGCGGGAGGGTACGAGCAGTACTTC
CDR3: CSARRLAGGYEQYF

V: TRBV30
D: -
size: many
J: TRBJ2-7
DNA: TGTGCCCTTGGGGAGTCGTACGAGCAGTACTTC
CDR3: CALGESYEQYF

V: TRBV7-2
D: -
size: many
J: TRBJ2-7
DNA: TGTGCCAGCAGCCCCACTTTCGGGGGACCGGCCTACGAGCAGTACTTC
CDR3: CASSPTFGGPAYEQYF

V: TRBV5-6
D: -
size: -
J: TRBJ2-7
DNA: TGTGCCAGCAGCTTGTGGCCAGAGGTGCTCTTC
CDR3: CASSLWPEVLF

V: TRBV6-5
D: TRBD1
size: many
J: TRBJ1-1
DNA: TGTGCCAGCAGCGGAAGATGGGGACAGTACACTGAAGCTTTCTTT
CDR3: CASSGRWGQYTEAFF

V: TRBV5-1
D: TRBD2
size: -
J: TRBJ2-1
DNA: TGCGCCAGCAGCCCCCAAGGGGGACTAGCGATAAACATTCAGTTCTTC
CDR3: CASSPQGGLAINIQFF

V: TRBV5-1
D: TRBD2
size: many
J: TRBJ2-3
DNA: TGCGCCAGCAGCTTTGAAGCCGGGGGGACAGATACGCAGTATTTT
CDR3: CASSFEAGGTDTQYF

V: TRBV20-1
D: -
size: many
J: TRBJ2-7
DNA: TGCAGTGCTAGAGAAGATGTCTACGAGCAGTACTTC
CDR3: CSAREDVYEQYF

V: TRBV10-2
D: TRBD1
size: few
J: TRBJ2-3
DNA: TGCGCCAGCAGTGACGCGACAGGGGGCTCAGATACGCAGTATTTT
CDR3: CASSDATGGSDTQYF

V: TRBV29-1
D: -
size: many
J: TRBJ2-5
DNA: TGCAGCGCGAACAGGGGAGGAGAGACCCAGTACTTC
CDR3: CSANRGGETQYF

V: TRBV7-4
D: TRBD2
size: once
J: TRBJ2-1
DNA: TGTACCAGCAGCTTAGCGAGGAAGGTCGAGTCTAGCGGGTTCAATGAGCAGTTCTTC
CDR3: CTSSLARKVESSGFNEQFF

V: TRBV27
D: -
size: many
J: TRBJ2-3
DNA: TGTGCCAGCAGTGGGTTCCCCCACGATACGCAGTATTTT
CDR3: CASSGFPHDTQYF

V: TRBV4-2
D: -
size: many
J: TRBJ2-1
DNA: TGTGCCAGCAGCCAACCCTACCCCTCTGAGCAGTTCTTC
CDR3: CASSQPYPSEQFF

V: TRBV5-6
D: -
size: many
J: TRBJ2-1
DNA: TGTGCCAGCAGCTCGGTGGGGGTTGGCAATGAGCAGTTCTTC
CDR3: CASSSVGVGNEQFF

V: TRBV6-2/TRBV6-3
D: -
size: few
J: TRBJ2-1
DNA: TGTGCCAGCAGTTACGAGGTGAACCTCAATGAGCAGTTCTTC
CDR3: CASSYEVNLNEQFF

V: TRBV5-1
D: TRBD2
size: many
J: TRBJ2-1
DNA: TGCGCCAGCAGCTGGACTAGCGGGGGTTACAATGAGCAGTTCTTC
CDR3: CASSWTSGGYNEQFF

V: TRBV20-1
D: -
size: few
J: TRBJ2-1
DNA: TGCAGTGCCCACCCACTAGCCGGGAGCTCCTACAATGAGCAGTTCTTC
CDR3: CSAHPLAGSSYNEQFF

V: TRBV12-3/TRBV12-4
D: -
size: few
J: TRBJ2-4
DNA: TGTGCCAGCAGTTTAGCAGGGACAACGTACTTC
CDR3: CASSLAGTTYF